The 2 T cell receptor beta chains presented below share a single source sample, sequenced in a study of blood T cells in healthy people across ages. Next came a second PCR, run for about 7 to 12 cycles, which used a sample-barcoded 5' primer along with a J-beta primer mix. TCRdb called the 5' RACE reads again in MiXCR, with one record for every CDR3 protein. This table holds roughly 1,500,000 distinct CDR3 sequences, roughly 32% found once. The sequencing sample was made of blood. All receptors derive from a woman younger than 45 in good health.

This clonotype was seen more than once but under ten times. CDR3 sequence: CSVHPGLGGNEQFF. The CDR3 nucleotides read TGCAGCGTGCACCCGGGGCTTGGGGGCAATGAGCAGTTCTTC. The J gene is TRBJ2-1, the V gene TRBV29-1; D is possibly TRBD1 or TRBD2 (5 bases each). V was clipped by 6 bases and J by 6 bases, with 18 bases between them. Germline V gene lookup returns CDR1 SQVTM and CDR2 ANQGSEA. This CDR3 comprises 14 residues.

J is TRBJ1-2 and V is TRBV5-1; D uncertain. With 0 bases removed from V and 6 bases from J, the gap between germline ends came to 18 bases. CDR1 and CDR2 from the germline V gene are SGHRS and YFSETQ. The CDR3 runs 16 residues. CDR3 coding DNA: TGCGCCAGCAGCTTGGACCCAATGACACACAAGGATGGCTACACCTTC. Residues: CASSLDPMTHKDGYTF.